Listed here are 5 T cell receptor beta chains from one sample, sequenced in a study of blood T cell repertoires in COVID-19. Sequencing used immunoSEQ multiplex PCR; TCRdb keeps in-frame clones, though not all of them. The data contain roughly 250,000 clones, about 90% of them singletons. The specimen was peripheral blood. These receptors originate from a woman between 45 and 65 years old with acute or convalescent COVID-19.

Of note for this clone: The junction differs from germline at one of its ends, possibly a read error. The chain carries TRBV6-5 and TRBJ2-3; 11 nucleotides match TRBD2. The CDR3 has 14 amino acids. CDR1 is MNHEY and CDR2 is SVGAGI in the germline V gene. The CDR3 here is CASKGTSGTDTQYF. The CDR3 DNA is TGTGCCAGCAAAGGGACTAGCGGCACGGATACGCAGTATTTT.

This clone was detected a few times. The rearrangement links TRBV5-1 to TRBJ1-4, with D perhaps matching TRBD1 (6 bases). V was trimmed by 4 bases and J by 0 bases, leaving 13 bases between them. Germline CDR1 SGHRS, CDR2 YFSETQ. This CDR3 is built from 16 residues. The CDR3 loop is CASSPRGGPTNEKLFF. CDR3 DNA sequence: TGCGCCAGCAGCCCGCGGGGGGGCCCAACTAATGAAAAACTGTTTTTT.

The CDR3 loop reads CASRPGGGNTGELFF. CDR3 nucleotides: TGTGCCAGCAGACCTGGCGGGGGGAACACCGGGGAGCTGTTTTTT. V gene TRBV28 combines with J gene TRBJ2-2; TRBD2 aligns across 7 bases. CDR1 MDHEN and CDR2 SYDVKM come from the germline V gene. V was clipped by 6 bases and J by 1 base; unmatched bases: 5. CDR3 length equals 15 residues. Full variable domain (rest looked up from reference TRBV28 and TRBJ2-2): DVKVTQSSRYLVKRTGEKVFLECVQDMDHENMFWYRQDPGLGLRLIYFSYDVKMKEKGDIPEGYSVSREKKERFSLILESASTNQTSMYLCASRPGGGNTGELFFGEGSRLTVL.

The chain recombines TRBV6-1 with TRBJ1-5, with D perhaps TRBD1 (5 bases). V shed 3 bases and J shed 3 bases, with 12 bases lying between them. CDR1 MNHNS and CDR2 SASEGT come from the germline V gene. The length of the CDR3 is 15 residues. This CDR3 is CASSEGHAVNQPQHF. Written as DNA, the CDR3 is TGTGCCAGCAGTGAGGGGCACGCTGTCAATCAGCCCCAGCATTTT.

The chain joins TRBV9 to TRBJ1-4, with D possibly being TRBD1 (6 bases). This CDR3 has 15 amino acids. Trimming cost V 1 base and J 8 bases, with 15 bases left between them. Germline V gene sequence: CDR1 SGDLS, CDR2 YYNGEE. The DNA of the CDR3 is TGTGCCAGCAGCGTACAGGGGACGAGAGGAGAAAAACTGTTTTTT. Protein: CASSVQGTRGEKLFF.